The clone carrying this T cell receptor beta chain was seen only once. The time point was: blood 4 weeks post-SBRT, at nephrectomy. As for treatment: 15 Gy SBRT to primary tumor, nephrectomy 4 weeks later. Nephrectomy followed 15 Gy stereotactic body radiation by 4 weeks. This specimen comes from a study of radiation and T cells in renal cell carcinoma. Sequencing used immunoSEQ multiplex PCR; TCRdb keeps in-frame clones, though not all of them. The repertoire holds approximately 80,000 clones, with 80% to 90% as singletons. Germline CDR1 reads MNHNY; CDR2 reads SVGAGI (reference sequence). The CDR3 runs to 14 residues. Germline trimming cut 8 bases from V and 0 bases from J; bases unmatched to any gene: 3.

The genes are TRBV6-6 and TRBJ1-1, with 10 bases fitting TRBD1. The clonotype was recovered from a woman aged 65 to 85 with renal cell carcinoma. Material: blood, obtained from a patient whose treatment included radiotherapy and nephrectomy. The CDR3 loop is CASGGTGVNTEAFF. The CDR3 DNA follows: TGTGCCAGCGGTGGGACAGGGGTGAACACTGAAGCTTTCTTT.